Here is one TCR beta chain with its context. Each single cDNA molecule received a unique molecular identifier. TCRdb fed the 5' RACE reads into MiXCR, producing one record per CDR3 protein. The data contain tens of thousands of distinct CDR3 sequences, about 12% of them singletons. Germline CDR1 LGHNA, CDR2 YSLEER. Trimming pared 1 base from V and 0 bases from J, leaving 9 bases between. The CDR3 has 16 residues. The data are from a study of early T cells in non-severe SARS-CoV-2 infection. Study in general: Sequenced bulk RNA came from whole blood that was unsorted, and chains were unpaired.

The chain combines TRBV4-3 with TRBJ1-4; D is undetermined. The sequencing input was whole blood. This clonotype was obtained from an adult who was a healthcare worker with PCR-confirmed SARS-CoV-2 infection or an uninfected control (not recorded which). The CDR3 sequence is CASSQGPGATNEKLFF. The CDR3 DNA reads TGCGCCAGCAGCCAAGGCCCCGGGGCAACTAATGAAAAACTGTTTTTT.